This TCR beta chain appears in the sequencing data of a study of regulatory T cells in long-lasting Graves disease. HTBI primers from iRepertoire and Arm-PCR of CDR3 regions yielded the TCR beta libraries. TCRdb itself ran the multiplex PCR reads through MiXCR, one entry per CDR3 protein. The sample records 350,000 to 450,000 distinct CDR3 sequences, 16% being singletons. Study findings and constraints: TCR diversity was lower in persistent Graves' patients (versus newly diagnosed ones).

The time point: newly diagnosed GD, antithyroid drugs for less than 3 months. PBMCs were the source of the RNA used for TCR sequencing. This clonotype was counted between two and nine times. Antigen unknown. The V gene lost 1 base and the J gene lost 6 bases, with 11 bases spanning the gap. Germline V gene sequence: CDR1 SGHTA, CDR2 FQGTGA. The CDR3 loop spans 14 amino acids. This sample also appeared in a second study, on T cells in Graves' hyperthyroidism and ophthalmopathy. That paper adds: Calling Graves' hyperthyroidism stable meant ophthalmopathy did not progress within 18 months.

V usage is TRBV7-3 and J usage is TRBJ2-3; tentatively, D is TRBD1 (5 bases). The sequence came from a man aged 40-49 years with Graves disease. The source was peripheral blood mononuclear cells (PBMCs), collected at new diagnosis, from a patient treated with antithyroid drugs. CDR3 loop: CASSLSGARDTQYF. Written as DNA, the CDR3 is TGTGCCAGCAGCTTAAGTGGGGCCCGGGATACGCAGTATTTT.